The TCR beta chain described here comes from a study of blood T cell repertoires in COVID-19. For the study at large: The study drew acute and convalescent COVID-19 samples from the United States, Italy and Spain.

Sequenced by immunoSEQ multiplex PCR; TCRdb stores in-frame clones only, minus some. This table holds approximately 350,000 clones, about four fifths found once. Assignment of participants to cohorts was predicated upon participant-reported clinical history. What the recovered Cohort 3 donors had was two negative PCRs, clearance, or symptom resolution. Sequenced sample: PBMCs or T cells enriched from blood (not recorded which). The TCR originated in a woman aged 45-65 years who had recovered from COVID-19.

Here the CDR3 DNA reads TGTGCCAGTAGTCCCGGTTCTGGGGCCAACGTCCTGACTTTC. Translated, it gives CASSPGSGANVLTF. The gene calls are TRBV19 and TRBJ2-6; D gene unclear. The CDR3 has 14 residues. CDR1 LNHDA and CDR2 SQIVND come from the germline V gene (reference sequence). Between the trimmed V and J ends, which lost 5 bases and 1 base, there was a span of 6 bases.